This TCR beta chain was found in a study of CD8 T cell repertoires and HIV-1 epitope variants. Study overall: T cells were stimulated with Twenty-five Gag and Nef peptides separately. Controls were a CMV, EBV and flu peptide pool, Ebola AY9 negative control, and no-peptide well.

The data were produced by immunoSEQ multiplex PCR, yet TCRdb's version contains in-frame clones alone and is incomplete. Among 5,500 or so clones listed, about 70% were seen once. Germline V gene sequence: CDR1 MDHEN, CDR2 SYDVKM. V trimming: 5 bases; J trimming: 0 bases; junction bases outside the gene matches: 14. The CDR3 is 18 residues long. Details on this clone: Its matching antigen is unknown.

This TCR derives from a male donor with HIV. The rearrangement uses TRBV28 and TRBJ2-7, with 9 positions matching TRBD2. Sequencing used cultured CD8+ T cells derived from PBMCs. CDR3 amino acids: CASSHSRLAANHSYEQYF. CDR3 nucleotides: TGTGCCAGCAGTCACTCGAGACTAGCGGCAAACCACTCCTACGAGCAGTACTTC.